What follows are 27 T cell receptor beta chains derived from one specimen sequenced in a study of PD-L1 blockade in urothelial cancer. Sequencing was performed with immunoSEQ multiplex PCR; in TCRdb, only in-frame clones are kept and a portion is missing. Of 70,000 to 95,000 clones listed, 89% are singletons. The sample's time point: pretreatment peripheral blood. Sequences were derived from PBMCs, sampled around atezolizumab (anti-PD-L1) treatment. Receptors originate from a woman older than 75 with urothelial cancer.

The chain employs TRBV28 and TRBJ1-4, with D perhaps matching TRBD1 (6 bases). Germline V gives CDR1 MDHEN, CDR2 SYDVKM. Trimming pared 7 bases from V and 3 bases from J, leaving 15 bases between. CDR3 length: 15 residues. CDR3 sequence (DNA): TGTGCCAGCACAACGGGGGGCGCAGCTAATGAAAAACTGTTTTTT. This gives the protein CASTTGGAANEKLFF.

The V call is TRBV19, the J call TRBJ1-1; 7 bases are a match to TRBD1. The CDR3 length is 15 residues. V lost 5 bases, J lost 1 base, and 7 bases stayed unmatched. Germline V CDR1 and CDR2: LNHDA, SQIVND (reference sequence). CDR3 coding DNA: TGTGCCAGTAGTGCTAGCCGACAGGGGAACACTGAAGCTTTCTTT. It encodes CASSASRQGNTEAFF.

J is TRBJ2-7 and V is TRBV21-1; the table gives TRBD2 as D, unverified against the DNA. TRBV21-1 is deemed a pseudogene. The CDR3 has 23 residues. CDR3 sequence (DNA): TGTGCCAGCAGACCGAAAAGAAATGGGGGGGGCGGGAGTGAGCCCAATACAAGCTACGAGCAGTACTTC. Protein product: CASRPKRNGGGGSEPNTSYEQYF.

This rearrangement joins TRBV5-4 to TRBJ2-1; 12 bases align to TRBD2. The CDR3 covers 16 residues. V gave up 5 bases and J gave up 3 bases; unmatched junction bases: 6. The germline V gene encodes CDR1 SGHNT and CDR2 YYREEE (reference sequence). This chain's CDR3 is CASRDGLAGNYNEQFF. CDR3 bases: TGTGCCAGCAGGGACGGACTAGCGGGAAACTACAATGAGCAGTTCTTC.

J is TRBJ2-7 and V is TRBV28; D gene ambiguous. Trimming took off 3 bases at V and 2 bases at J, with 14 bases between the two ends. From germline, CDR1 is MDHEN and CDR2 SYDVKM. The CDR3 has 15 amino acids. The chain's CDR3 is CASSLELVRTYEQYF. Written as DNA, the CDR3 is TGTGCCAGCAGTTTGGAGTTGGTGAGAACCTACGAGCAGTACTTC.

This chain joins TRBV28 and TRBJ1-2, with D perhaps matching TRBD1 (5 bases). CDR1 is MDHEN and CDR2 is SYDVKM in the germline V gene. V was cut by 7 bases and J by 5 bases, with 17 bases left in between. The CDR3 consists of 14 residues. CDR3 in DNA: TGTGCCAGCACCCGAGGAGGGGAGACGTATGGCTACACCTTC. Amino acids: CASTRGGETYGYTF.

The rearrangement joins TRBV2 to TRBJ2-2; possibly TRBD2 for D (5 bases). The CDR3 totals 14 residues. Germline CDR1 and CDR2: SNHLY and FYNNEI. Deletions cut 10 bases from V and 2 bases from J, with 14 bases between. CDR3 DNA: TGTGCCACCCCCACGGGGTCCAACACCGGGGAGCTGTTTTTT. It is translated as CATPTGSNTGELFF.

The chain has TRBV5-1 and TRBJ2-5; 9 bases are a match to TRBD2. This CDR3 region has 15 residues. Losses at the gene ends were 5 bases for V and 5 bases for J; bases not matched to a gene: 10. CDR1 is SGHRS and CDR2 is YFSETQ in the germline V gene. CDR3 nucleotides: TGCGCCAGCAGGGATAGCGGGAGTAGCGGGGAGACCCAGTACTTC. Translated, it gives CASRDSGSSGETQYF. The entire variable domain, with the rest obtained from reference TRBV5-1 and TRBJ2-5, is as follows: KAGVTQTPRYLIKTRGQQVTLSCSPISGHRSVSWYQQTPGQGLQFLFEYFSETQRNKGNFPGRFSGRQFSNSRSEMNVSTLELGDSALYLCASRDSGSSGETQYFGPGTRLLVL.

The J gene is TRBJ2-3, the V gene TRBV30; perhaps TRBD2 as D (6 bases). Germline V gene lookup returns CDR1 GTSNPN and CDR2 SVGIG (reference sequence). CDR3 length: 15 residues. The V gene lost 3 bases and the J gene lost 5 bases, with 18 bases spanning the gap. The CDR3 DNA sequence: TGTGCCTGGAGCTGGACTACCCCTGACAGAGATACGCAGTATTTT. It is translated as CAWSWTTPDRDTQYF.

The rearrangement links TRBV2 to TRBJ2-3; 7 bases map to TRBD2. After removal of 4 bases from V and 1 base from J, the junction contained 8 bases not matched to a gene. This CDR3 is built from 16 residues. Germline V CDR1 and CDR2: SNHLY, FYNNEI. This CDR3 reads CASSAHQAGRTDTQYF. The CDR3 nucleotides are TGTGCCAGCAGTGCCCACCAAGCGGGACGCACAGATACGCAGTATTTT. The entire variable domain, with the rest obtained from reference TRBV2 and TRBJ2-3, is as follows: EPEVTQTPSHQVTQMGQEVILRCVPISNHLYFYWYRQILGQKVEFLVSFYNNEISEKSEIFDDQFSVERPDGSNFTLKIRSTKLEDSAMYFCASSAHQAGRTDTQYFGPGTRLTVL.

This chain links TRBV7-6 with TRBJ1-5; D uncertain. Germline V gene data show CDR1 as SGHVS and CDR2 as FNYEAQ. The length of the CDR3 is 15 residues. V lost 5 bases to trimming and J lost 6 bases, with 17 bases between them. The CDR3 nucleotides are TGTGCCAGCAGCGTAGGAACCGGGGAGGGTCAGCCCCAGCATTTT. Its protein product is CASSVGTGEGQPQHF. The entire variable domain, with the rest obtained from reference TRBV7-6 and TRBJ1-5, is as follows: GAGVSQSPRYKVTKRGQDVALRCDPISGHVSLYWYRQALGQGPEFLTYFNYEAQQDKSGLPNDRFSAERPEGSISTLTIQRTEQRDSAMYRCASSVGTGEGQPQHFGDGTRLSIL.

This clone showed up just once. The V and J genes are TRBV19 and TRBJ2-7; TRBD1 aligns across 11 bases. The germline V gene has CDR1 LNHDA and CDR2 SQIVND (reference sequence). The V gene end was trimmed by 3 bases and the J gene end by 3 bases; junction bases not matched to a gene: 4. This CDR3 is built from 15 residues. Here the CDR3 reads CASSMTGTGGYEQYF. The CDR3 DNA is TGTGCCAGTAGTATGACTGGGACAGGGGGCTACGAGCAGTACTTC.

The chain has TRBV10-3 and TRBJ1-5; no firm D call. CDR1 is ENHRY, CDR2 SYGVKD, per germline. This CDR3 has 12 residues. The ends were cut back, 3 bases at V and 8 bases at J, with 8 bases in the middle. The CDR3 here is CAISESAEPQHF. CDR3 DNA sequence: TGTGCCATCAGTGAATCTGCGGAGCCCCAGCATTTT.

The chain combines TRBV6-1 with TRBJ2-3; the D is unclear. Trimming removed 8 bases at V and 5 bases at J, with 8 bases between. The germline gives CDR1 MNHNS, CDR2 SASEGT. This CDR3 has 11 residues. DNA for the CDR3: TGTGCCAGCGTAGTATTAGATACGCAGTATTTT. Amino acids: CASVVLDTQYF.

This clone has a single count. The rearrangement links TRBV18 to TRBJ1-3; TRBD1 matches 7 bases. Per germline, CDR1 KGHSH and CDR2 LQKENI. The CDR3 length is 15 residues. V shed 6 bases and J 0 bases; nucleotides not matched to a gene: 5. CDR3 bases: TGTGCCAGCTCCTCTGGGACAGTCTCTGGAAACACCATATATTTT. Encoded protein: CASSSGTVSGNTIYF.

The chain recombines TRBV14 with TRBJ2-7; 7 bases are shared with TRBD1. There are 18 residues in the CDR3. From germline, CDR1 is SGHDN and CDR2 FVKESK. Unmatched junction bases numbered 17, after V lost 1 base and J lost 5 bases. CDR3 DNA: TGTGCCAGCAGCCAAGGGGACAGAGTCTCACCATTTCAAGACGAGCAGTACTTC. It specifies CASSQGDRVSPFQDEQYF.

This chain connects TRBV10-3 to TRBJ2-7, with D possibly being TRBD2 (5 bases). The V end was cut by 10 bases, the J end by 7 bases, with 26 bases between. This CDR3 spans 15 amino acids. Germline CDR1 reads ENHRY; CDR2 reads SYGVKD. The CDR3 DNA sequence: TGTGCCAGTAACAACCCGAGGCGGGCTAGTCAGGAGCAGTACTTC. Amino acids: CASNNPRRASQEQYF.

The chain uses TRBV5-6 and TRBJ2-2; D might be TRBD2 (5 bases). The CDR3 has 15 residues. V gave up 2 bases and J gave up 5 bases, with 13 bases separating them. Per germline, CDR1 SGHDT and CDR2 YYEEEE. In nucleotides, the CDR3 is TGTGCCAGCAGCTTAGGAGGCCGGTCGACCGGGGAGCTGTTTTTT. It is translated as CASSLGGRSTGELFF.

This chain uses TRBV2 with TRBJ2-3; D is possibly TRBD1 (6 bases). Per the germline V gene, CDR1 is SNHLY and CDR2 is FYNNEI. The CDR3 length is 15 residues. Trimming took off 7 bases at V and 2 bases at J, with 16 bases between the two ends. The chain's CDR3 is CASKFGRGPTDTQYF. CDR3 coding DNA: TGTGCCAGCAAATTTGGCAGGGGTCCCACAGATACGCAGTATTTT.

The chain joins TRBV10-1 to TRBJ2-1; D gene unclear. This CDR3 contains 12 residues. Germline assignment: CDR1 WNHNN and CDR2 SYGVQD (reference sequence). The germline V and J ends were trimmed by 0 bases and 7 bases, with 4 bases remaining between them. The chain's CDR3 is CASSESHNEQFF. In nucleotides, the CDR3 is TGCGCCAGCAGTGAGTCCCATAATGAGCAGTTCTTC.

There are a few counts of this clone. The V gene is TRBV5-3, the J gene TRBJ2-2; 8 bases line up with TRBD1. TRBV5-3 is treated as an ORF (open reading frame) with a function not yet certain. Trimming removed 2 bases from V and 2 bases from J; junction bases left unmatched: 8. This CDR3 is built from 17 residues. In DNA, the CDR3 is TGTGCCAGAAGCTTCCTACGGACAGGGCCTAACACCGGGGAGCTGTTTTTT. Amino acid sequence: CARSFLRTGPNTGELFF.

CDR3 in DNA: TGTGCCAGCAGCTCGGGACTAGAAGAGACCCAGTACTTC. Its translation: CASSSGLEETQYF. This chain links TRBV5-6 with TRBJ2-5; 8 bases align to TRBD2. The CDR3 covers 13 residues. Germline V gives CDR1 SGHDT, CDR2 YYEEEE. After removal of 3 bases from V and 3 bases from J, the junction contained 1 base not matched to a gene.

As to this clone: The sample carries other DNA sequences with the same CDR3. The rearrangement joins TRBV30 to TRBJ1-5; 7 bases are a match to TRBD1. The ends lost 0 bases at V and 2 bases at J; junction bases unmatched: 1. The length of the CDR3 is 14 residues. Per the germline V gene, CDR1 is GTSNPN and CDR2 is SVGIG (reference sequence). CDR3 sequence reads: CAWSVTGGNQPQHF. The CDR3 bases are TGTGCCTGGAGTGTCACAGGGGGCAATCAGCCCCAGCATTTT.

The chain employs TRBV9 and TRBJ2-7, with unresolved D. CDR3 length equals 15 residues. V was pared by 3 bases and J by 0 bases, with 13 bases between. CDR1 SGDLS and CDR2 YYNGEE come from the germline V gene. The CDR3 DNA reads as TGTGCCAGCAGCGCCCAGGAAAAACCCTCCTACGAGCAGTACTTC. Protein: CASSAQEKPSYEQYF.

The V call is TRBV5-1, the J call TRBJ2-1; 10 nucleotides match TRBD1. The CDR3 consists of 14 residues. Germline CDR1 SGHRS, CDR2 YFSETQ. J was trimmed by 3 bases and V by 6 bases; bases with no gene match: 3. The DNA for the CDR3 is TGCGCCAGCAACCGGGACAGGGGCTACAATGAGCAGTTCTTC. Residues: CASNRDRGYNEQFF.

This clone has just one count. The chain couples TRBV5-1 to TRBJ2-7; TRBD2 matches at 8 bases. This CDR3 comprises 15 residues. Trimming took 0 bases from V and 5 from J; bases not matched to a gene: 7. Germline loops: CDR1 SGHRS, CDR2 YFSETQ. The CDR3 loop reads CASSLAGAGRDEQYF. In DNA form, the CDR3 reads TGCGCCAGCAGCTTGGCTGGAGCCGGGAGGGACGAGCAGTACTTC.

The rearrangement joins TRBV18 to TRBJ2-7; D call uncertain. CDR1 and CDR2 from the germline V gene are KGHSH and LQKENI. Trimming removed 6 bases from V and 2 bases from J, with 8 bases in between. The CDR3 consists of 12 residues. Here the CDR3 reads CASSPVAYEQYF. CDR3 sequence (DNA): TGTGCCAGCTCCCCGGTAGCCTACGAGCAGTACTTC.